The subject of this entry is one T cell receptor (beta chain). The antigen is undetermined. The sample belongs to a study of Graves' ophthalmopathy and Graves' hyperthyroidism. The overall study: Peripheral blood was collected at initial diagnosis, before any treatment. Broader study findings: Detected in blood as well were most expanded thyroid clonotypes with frequency above 0.001.

The CDR3 is 13 amino acids. Germline V gene lookup returns CDR1 DFQATT and CDR2 SNEGSKA (reference sequence). J lost 6 bases, V lost 6 bases, and 7 bases had no gene match. As the template, RNA transcripts were used to amplify TCR beta CDR3 regions. RT-PCR with HTBI primers came first, then second-round multiplex PCR. A single record per CDR3 protein comes from TCRdb applying MiXCR to the multiplex PCR reads. The data hold about 24,000 distinct CDR3 sequences, with roughly 50% observed a single time. Input material: peripheral blood. The receptor was isolated from an adult woman with stable Graves' hyperthyroidism. The chain links TRBV20-1 to TRBJ2-7; 11 bases match TRBD2. CDR3 amino acids: CSARNGLAGEQYF. The CDR3 nucleotides are TGCAGTGCCCGGAACGGACTAGCGGGCGAGCAGTACTTC.